Below, 18 T cell receptor beta chains from the same sample are listed, as sequenced in a study of T cell responses to AZD1222 COVID-19 vaccine (TCRdb year 2021). The time point label here, explained by the study, means: about 28 days (+/-7) after the second vaccine dose. The library was produced with the immunoSEQ multiplex PCR assay. Held by TCRdb, this immuneACCESS table contains in-frame sequences only and omits some clones. Under half of the omission traces to an unresolved V gene where checked; the cause of the rest is unknown. The sample table shows about 69,000 clones, and 70% to 90% are seen once. About 23% of the sample is in the top ten clones. The source was peripheral blood, collected 28 days after the second AZD1222 dose. Receptors originate from an adult who received the AZD1222 COVID-19 vaccine.

This clone was detected once. Written as DNA, the CDR3 is TGTGCCAGCAGCAGCTCTAGCGCGGTTTCCTACGAGCAGTACTTC. This encodes CASSSSSAVSYEQYF. This chain links TRBV21-1 with TRBJ2-7; the D call in the table, TRBD2, was not verified against the DNA. TRBV21-1 is classified as a pseudogene. The CDR3 is made up of 15 amino acids.

This clone was picked up a small number of times. The chain couples TRBV3-1 (or the pseudogene TRBV3-2) to TRBJ1-3; tentative D call: TRBD1 (5 bases). Germline CDR1 LGHDT, CDR2 YNNKEL (reference sequence). The CDR3 has 11 residues. Deletions cut 6 bases from V and 7 bases from J, with 7 bases between. The DNA of the CDR3 is TGTGCCAGCAGGAGGGACAACACCATATATTTT. It codes for CASRRDNTIYF.

This chain connects TRBV27 to TRBJ2-5, with 7 bases fitting TRBD2. Germline CDR1 is MNHEY and CDR2 is SMNVEV (reference sequence). V dropped 6 bases and J dropped 5; count of bases not matched to a gene: 12. This CDR3 has 15 residues. CDR3 DNA: TGTGCCAGCAGCCACATCGGACTAGACGACGAGACCCAGTACTTC. The encoded protein is CASSHIGLDDETQYF.

The rearrangement uses TRBV9 and TRBJ1-3, with no clear D. Germline lookup yields CDR1 SGDLS and CDR2 YYNGEE. V lost 4 bases and J lost 0, with 11 bases in between. The CDR3 consists of 15 residues. Here the CDR3 DNA reads TGTGCCAGCAGCCCACAACTGATCTCTGGAAACACCATATATTTT. Translating gives CASSPQLISGNTIYF.

This clone was detected only a few times. The V gene is TRBV5-1, the J gene TRBJ1-1; D is ambiguous. V lost 4 bases to trimming and J lost 4 bases, with 17 bases between them. The CDR3 runs to 15 residues. Germline V gene data show CDR1 as SGHRS and CDR2 as YFSETQ. The CDR3 DNA reads as TGCGCCAGCAGCAAAGGAGCGGGTGACGGCACTGAAGCTTTCTTT. Protein: CASSKGAGDGTEAFF.

The gene calls are TRBV6-5 and TRBJ2-7; 8 nucleotides align to TRBD2. The CDR3 covers 13 residues. With V trimmed by 5 bases and J by 7 bases, 7 bases remained unmatched. Germline V lookup: CDR1 MNHEY, CDR2 SVGAGI. This chain's CDR3 is CASSLTSGGEQYF. The CDR3 region has the DNA TGTGCCAGCAGTCTAACTAGCGGAGGAGAGCAGTACTTC.

The rearrangement uses TRBV2 and TRBJ1-2; D call uncertain. Germline CDR1 is SNHLY and CDR2 is FYNNEI. The CDR3 spans 12 residues. V lost 0 bases and J 5 bases, leaving 4 bases between the germline ends. In DNA, the CDR3 is TGTGCCAGCAGTGAAGCGTCTTATGGCTACACCTTC. This gives the protein CASSEASYGYTF.

The CDR3 protein is CASSRGTFGTDTQYF. CDR3 in DNA: TGTGCCAGCAGCCGGGGGACCTTTGGCACAGATACGCAGTATTTT. This chain uses TRBV7-3 with TRBJ2-3; perhaps TRBD2 as D (6 bases). The V and J ends lost 5 bases and 1 base respectively, with 13 bases between them. The CDR3 extends over 15 amino acids. CDR1 and CDR2 (germline): SGHTA, FQGTGA.

The chain links TRBV18 to TRBJ2-1; TRBD1 agrees at 7 bases. Germline V CDR1 and CDR2: KGHSH, LQKENI. V trimming: 4 bases; J trimming: 3 bases; junction bases outside the gene matches: 9. This CDR3 has 16 residues. The CDR3 DNA follows: TGTGCCAGCTCACAAACGGGACAGATCCACTACAATGAGCAGTTCTTC. The encoded protein is CASSQTGQIHYNEQFF.

This clone was detected a few times. This chain links TRBV12-3 or TRBV12-4 with TRBJ2-5; D remains ambiguous. CDR3 length: 13 residues. Trimming took 3 bases from V and 1 from J, leaving 6 bases between them. CDR3 sequence reads: CASSLHGQETQYF. The CDR3 DNA reads TGTGCCAGCAGTTTGCATGGCCAAGAGACCCAGTACTTC.

The rearrangement links TRBV6-5 to TRBJ1-4; D perhaps matches TRBD1 (5 bases). From germline, CDR1 is MNHEY and CDR2 SVGAGI. V was clipped by 1 base and J by 5 bases, with 11 bases between them. The CDR3 length is 15 residues. The CDR3 DNA sequence: TGTGCCAGCAGTTACTATAAGGGGACCAATGAAAAACTGTTTTTT. It is translated as CASSYYKGTNEKLFF.

This rearrangement joins TRBV7-2 to TRBJ2-3; D is perhaps TRBD2 (7 bases). Germline V lookup: CDR1 SGHTA, CDR2 FQGNSA. The CDR3 sequence is 15 residues long. Trimming cost V 4 bases and J 4 bases, with 15 bases left between them. The CDR3 spells CASSWGGSSADTQYF. Written as DNA, the CDR3 is TGTGCCAGCAGCTGGGGGGGCAGTTCCGCAGATACGCAGTATTTT.

The chain's CDR3 is CASSSLQGISPLNTEAFF. CDR3 nucleotides: TGTGCCAGCTCCTCTCTCCAGGGAATCTCCCCTCTGAACACTGAAGCTTTCTTT. The rearrangement links TRBV18 to TRBJ1-1, with D perhaps matching TRBD1 (5 bases). This CDR3 has 18 amino acids. The V gene's germline CDR1 is KGHSH and CDR2 LQKENI. V was pared by 6 bases and J by 0 bases, with 23 bases between. Full variable domain (rest looked up from reference TRBV18 and TRBJ1-1): NAGVMQNPRHLVRRRGQEARLRCSPMKGHSHVYWYRQLPEEGLKFMVYLQKENIIDESGMPKERFSAEFPKEGPSILRIQQVVRGDSAAYFCASSSLQGISPLNTEAFFGQGTRLTVV.

The chain has TRBV7-9 and TRBJ2-3; the D gene is possibly TRBD2 (6 bases). CDR1 SEHNR and CDR2 FQNEAQ come from the germline V gene (reference sequence). Trimming left V 3 bases short and J 3 bases short, with 10 bases between. The CDR3 totals 14 residues. The DNA for the CDR3 is TGTGCCAGCAGCTTCGGCGGGATTACAGATACGCAGTATTTT. This gives the protein CASSFGGITDTQYF.

This chain connects TRBV2 to TRBJ1-2, with 9 bases identical to TRBD1. The CDR3 is made up of 14 amino acids. J lost 8 bases, V lost 4 bases, and 8 bases had no gene match. In germline, CDR1 is SNHLY, CDR2 FYNNEI. The CDR3, as DNA: TGTGCCAGCAGTGCCGGGACAGGGAACTTGGGCTACACCTTC. Protein product: CASSAGTGNLGYTF.

The chain uses TRBV15 and TRBJ2-5; D remains ambiguous. Trimming removed 2 bases at V and 2 bases at J, with 18 bases between. This CDR3 has 17 residues. Germline values: CDR1 LNHNV, CDR2 YYDKDF (reference sequence). CDR3 sequence reads: CATSRSLPSGLQETQYF. CDR3 DNA sequence: TGTGCCACCAGCAGATCTTTGCCTTCAGGTCTGCAAGAGACCCAGTACTTC.

This chain uses TRBV5-1 with TRBJ1-6; tentative D call: TRBD1 (6 bases). Per germline, CDR1 SGHRS and CDR2 YFSETQ. Deletions cut 5 bases from V and 0 bases from J, with 12 bases between. CDR3 length equals 16 residues. CDR3 amino acids: CASSSTGSSYNSPLHF. In DNA form, the CDR3 reads TGCGCCAGCAGTAGCACAGGGAGCTCCTATAATTCACCCCTCCACTTT.

This clone has ten or more counts. This rearrangement joins TRBV7-7 to TRBJ2-1; TRBD2 is a possible D gene (6 bases). V was shortened by 6 bases and J by 6 bases, with 21 bases between the two germline ends. CDR1 and CDR2 from the germline V gene are SSHAT and FNYEAQ (reference sequence). This CDR3 is 16 amino acids long. CDR3 nucleotides: TGTGCCAGCAGTCAAAGCCCGGCGGTGGGGGGCAATGAGCAGTTCTTC. It specifies CASSQSPAVGGNEQFF.